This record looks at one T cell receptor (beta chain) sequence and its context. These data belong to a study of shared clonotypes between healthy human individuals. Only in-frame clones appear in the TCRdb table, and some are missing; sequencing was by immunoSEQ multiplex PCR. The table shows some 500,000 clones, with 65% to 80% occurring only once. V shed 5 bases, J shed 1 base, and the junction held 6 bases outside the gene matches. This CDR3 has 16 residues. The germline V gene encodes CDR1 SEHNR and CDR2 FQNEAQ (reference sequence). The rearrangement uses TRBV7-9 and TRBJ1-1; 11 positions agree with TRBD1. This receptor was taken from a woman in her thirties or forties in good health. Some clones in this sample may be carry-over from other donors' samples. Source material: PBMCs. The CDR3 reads CASSPPGTGGNTEAFF. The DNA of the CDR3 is TGTGCCAGCAGCCCGCCAGGGACAGGGGGGAACACTGAAGCTTTCTTT.